This TCR beta chain originates from a study of T cell changes during pregnancy in multiple sclerosis. Profiled with immunoSEQ multiplex PCR; TCRdb holds only in-frame clones, not every one. Of over 50,000 clones in the sample, about 92% were seen once. Germline trimming cut 0 bases from V and 5 bases from J; bases unmatched to any gene: 18. This CDR3 comprises 19 residues. Germline loops: CDR1 SGHVS, CDR2 FNYEAQ. The receptor was isolated from a female donor with multiple sclerosis, enrolled in a pregnancy study. The input for sequencing was CD4+ T cells from peripheral blood mononuclear cells, taken after pregnancy. The rearrangement links TRBV7-6 to TRBJ2-5, with 7 positions matching TRBD2. Here the CDR3 reads CASSLALNHPRESRETQYF. DNA for the CDR3: TGTGCCAGCAGCTTAGCCCTCAATCATCCGCGGGAGTCGAGGGAGACCCAGTACTTC.